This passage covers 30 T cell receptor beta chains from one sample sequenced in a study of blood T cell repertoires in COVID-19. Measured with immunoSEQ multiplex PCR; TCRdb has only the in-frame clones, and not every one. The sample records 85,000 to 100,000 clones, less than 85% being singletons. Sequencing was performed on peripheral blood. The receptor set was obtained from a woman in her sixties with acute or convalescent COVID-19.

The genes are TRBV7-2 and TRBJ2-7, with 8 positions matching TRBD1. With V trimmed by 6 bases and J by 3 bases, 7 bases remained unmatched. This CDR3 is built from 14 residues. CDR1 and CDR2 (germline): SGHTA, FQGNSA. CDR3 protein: CASRPGGWGYEQYF. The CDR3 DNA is TGTGCCAGCAGACCAGGGGGCTGGGGCTACGAGCAGTACTTC.

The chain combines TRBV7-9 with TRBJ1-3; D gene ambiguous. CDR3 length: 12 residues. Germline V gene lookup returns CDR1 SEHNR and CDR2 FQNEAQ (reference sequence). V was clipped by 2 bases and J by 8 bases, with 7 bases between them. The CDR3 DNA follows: TGTGCCAGCAGCTTAAGTCGAGACACCATATATTTT. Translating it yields CASSLSRDTIYF.

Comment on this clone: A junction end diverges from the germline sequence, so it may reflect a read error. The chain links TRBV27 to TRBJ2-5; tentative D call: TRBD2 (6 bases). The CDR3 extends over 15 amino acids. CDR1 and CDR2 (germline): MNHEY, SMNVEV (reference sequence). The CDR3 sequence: CASSTGTLGGESQYF. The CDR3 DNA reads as TGTGCCAGCAGTACCGGGACGCTCGGGGGAGAGAGCCAGTACTTC.

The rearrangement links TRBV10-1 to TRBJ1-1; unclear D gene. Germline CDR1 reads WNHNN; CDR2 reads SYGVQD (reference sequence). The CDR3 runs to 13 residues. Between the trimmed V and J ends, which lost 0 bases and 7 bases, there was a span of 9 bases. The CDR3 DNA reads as TGCGCCAGCAGTGAGTCGAACGGGTTTGAAGCTTTCTTT. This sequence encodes CASSESNGFEAFF.

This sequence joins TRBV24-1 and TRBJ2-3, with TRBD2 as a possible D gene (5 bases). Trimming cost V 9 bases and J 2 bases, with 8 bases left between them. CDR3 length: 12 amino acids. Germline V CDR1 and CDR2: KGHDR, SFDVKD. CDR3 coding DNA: TGTGCCACCCGCGGACTCACAGATACGCAGTATTTT. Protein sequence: CATRGLTDTQYF.

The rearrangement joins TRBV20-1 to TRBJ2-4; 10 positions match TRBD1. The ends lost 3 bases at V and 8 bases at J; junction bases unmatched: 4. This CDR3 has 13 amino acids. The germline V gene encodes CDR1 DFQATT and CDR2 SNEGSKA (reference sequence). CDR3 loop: CSASRQGADIQYF. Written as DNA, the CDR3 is TGCAGTGCTAGTAGACAGGGGGCTGACATTCAGTACTTC.

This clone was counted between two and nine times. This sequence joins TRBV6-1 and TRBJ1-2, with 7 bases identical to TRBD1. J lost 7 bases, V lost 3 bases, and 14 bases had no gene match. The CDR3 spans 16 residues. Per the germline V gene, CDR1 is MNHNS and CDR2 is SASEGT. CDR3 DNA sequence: TGTGCCAGCAGTGATCCATTGAGACAGGGAGGATTTGGCTACACCTTC. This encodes CASSDPLRQGGFGYTF.

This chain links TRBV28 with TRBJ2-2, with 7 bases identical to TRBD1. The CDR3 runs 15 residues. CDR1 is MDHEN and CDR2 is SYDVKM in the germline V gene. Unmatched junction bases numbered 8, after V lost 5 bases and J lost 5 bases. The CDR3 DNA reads TGTGCCAGCAGTCCTAGGACAGGTGGTACCGGGGAGCTGTTTTTT. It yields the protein CASSPRTGGTGELFF.

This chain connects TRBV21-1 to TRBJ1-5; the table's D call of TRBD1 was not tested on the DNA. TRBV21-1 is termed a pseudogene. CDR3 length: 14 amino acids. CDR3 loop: CAMWDRGVYQPQHF. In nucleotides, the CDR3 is TGTGCCATGTGGGACAGGGGGGTTTATCAGCCCCAGCATTTT.

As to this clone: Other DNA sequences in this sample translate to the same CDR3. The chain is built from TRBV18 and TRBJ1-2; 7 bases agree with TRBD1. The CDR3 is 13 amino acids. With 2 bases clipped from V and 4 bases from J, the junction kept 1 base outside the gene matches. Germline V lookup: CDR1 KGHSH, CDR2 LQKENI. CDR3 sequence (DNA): TGTGCCAGCTCACCATCAGGGGGCTATGGCTACACCTTC. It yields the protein CASSPSGGYGYTF. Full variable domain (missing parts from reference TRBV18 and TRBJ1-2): NAGVMQNPRHLVRRRGQEARLRCSPMKGHSHVYWYRQLPEEGLKFMVYLQKENIIDESGMPKERFSAEFPKEGPSILRIQQVVRGDSAAYFCASSPSGGYGYTFGSGTRLTVV.

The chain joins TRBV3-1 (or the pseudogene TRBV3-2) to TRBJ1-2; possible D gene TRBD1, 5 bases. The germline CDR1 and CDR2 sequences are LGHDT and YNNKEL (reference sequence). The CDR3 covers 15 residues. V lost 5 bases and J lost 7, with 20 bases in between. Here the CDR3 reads CASSLRGGVFAGYTF. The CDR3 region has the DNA TGTGCCAGCAGCTTAAGGGGAGGGGTGTTTGCTGGCTACACCTTC.

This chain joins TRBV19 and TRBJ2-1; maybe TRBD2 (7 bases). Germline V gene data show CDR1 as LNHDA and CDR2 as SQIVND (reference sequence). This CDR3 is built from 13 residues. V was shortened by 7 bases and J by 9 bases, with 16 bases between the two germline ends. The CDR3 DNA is TGTGCCAGTACCTATAGGGGGGGGGTTGAGCAGTTCTTC. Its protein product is CASTYRGGVEQFF.

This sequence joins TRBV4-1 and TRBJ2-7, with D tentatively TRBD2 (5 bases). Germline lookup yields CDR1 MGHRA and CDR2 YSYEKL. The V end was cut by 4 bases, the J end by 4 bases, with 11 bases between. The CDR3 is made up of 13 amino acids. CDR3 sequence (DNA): TGCGCCAGCAGCCTTAAACCGGGGTACGAGCAGTACTTC. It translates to CASSLKPGYEQYF.

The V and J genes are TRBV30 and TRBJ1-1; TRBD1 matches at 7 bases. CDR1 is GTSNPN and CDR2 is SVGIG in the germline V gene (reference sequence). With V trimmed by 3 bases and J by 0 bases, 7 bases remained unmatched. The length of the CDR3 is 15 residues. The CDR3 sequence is CAWRGDRRLNTEAFF. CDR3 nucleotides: TGTGCCTGGAGAGGGGACAGACGACTGAACACTGAAGCTTTCTTT.

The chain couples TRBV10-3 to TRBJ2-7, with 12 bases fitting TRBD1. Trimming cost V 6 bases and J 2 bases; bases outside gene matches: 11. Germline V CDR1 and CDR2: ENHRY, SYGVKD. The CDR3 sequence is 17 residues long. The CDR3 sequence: CAIRGGQGANPPYEQYF. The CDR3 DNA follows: TGTGCCATCAGGGGGGGACAGGGGGCGAACCCCCCCTACGAGCAGTACTTC.

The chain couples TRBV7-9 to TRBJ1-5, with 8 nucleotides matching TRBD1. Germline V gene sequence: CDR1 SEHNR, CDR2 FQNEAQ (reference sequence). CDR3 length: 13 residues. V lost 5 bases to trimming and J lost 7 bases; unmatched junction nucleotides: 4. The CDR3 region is CASSPGGGQPQHF. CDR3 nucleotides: TGTGCCAGCAGCCCAGGGGGCGGGCAGCCCCAGCATTTT. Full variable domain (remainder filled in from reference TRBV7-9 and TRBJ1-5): DTGVSQNPRHKITKRGQNVTFRCDPISEHNRLYWYRQTLGQGPEFLTYFQNEAQLEKSRLLSDRFSAERPKGSFSTLEIQRTEQGDSAMYLCASSPGGGQPQHFGDGTRLSIL.

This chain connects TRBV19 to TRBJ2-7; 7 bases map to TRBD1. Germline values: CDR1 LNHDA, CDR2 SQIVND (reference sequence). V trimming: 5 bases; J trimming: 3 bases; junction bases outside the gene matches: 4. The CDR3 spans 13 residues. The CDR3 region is CASSFRTGYEQYF. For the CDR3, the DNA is TGTGCCAGTAGTTTTAGGACAGGCTACGAGCAGTACTTC.

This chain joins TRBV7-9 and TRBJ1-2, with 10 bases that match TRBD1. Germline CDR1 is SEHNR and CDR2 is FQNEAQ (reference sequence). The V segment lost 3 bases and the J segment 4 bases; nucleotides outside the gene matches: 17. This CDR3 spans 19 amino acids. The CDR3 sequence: CASSFVDRGLGSLGYGYTF. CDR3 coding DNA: TGTGCCAGCAGCTTCGTTGACAGGGGGCTTGGGTCCCTTGGCTATGGCTACACCTTC.

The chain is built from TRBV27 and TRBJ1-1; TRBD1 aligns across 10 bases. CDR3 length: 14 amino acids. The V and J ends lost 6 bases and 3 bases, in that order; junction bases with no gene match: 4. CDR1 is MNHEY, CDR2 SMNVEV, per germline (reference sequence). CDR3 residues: CASRGQGGHTEAFF. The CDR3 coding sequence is TGTGCCAGCAGAGGACAGGGGGGACACACTGAAGCTTTCTTT.

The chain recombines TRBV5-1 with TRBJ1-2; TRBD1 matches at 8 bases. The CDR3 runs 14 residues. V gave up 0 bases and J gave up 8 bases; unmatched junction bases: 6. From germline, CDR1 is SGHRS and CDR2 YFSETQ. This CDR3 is CASSLEGQGRGYTF. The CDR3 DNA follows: TGCGCCAGCAGCTTGGAAGGACAGGGCCGCGGCTACACCTTC.

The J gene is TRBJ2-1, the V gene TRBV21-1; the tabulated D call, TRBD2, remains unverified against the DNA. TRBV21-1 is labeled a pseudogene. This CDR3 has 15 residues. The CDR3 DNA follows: TGTGCCAGCAGCAATGCCAAGAGCTCCTACAATGAGCAGTTCTTC. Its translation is CASSNAKSSYNEQFF.

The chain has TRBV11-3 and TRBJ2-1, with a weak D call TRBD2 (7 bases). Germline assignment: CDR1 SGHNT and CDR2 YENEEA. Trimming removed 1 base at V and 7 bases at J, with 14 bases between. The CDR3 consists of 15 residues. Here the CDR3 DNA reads TGTGCCAGCAGCTTAGTGGGGGGGGCGGAAAATGAGCAGTTCTTC. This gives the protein CASSLVGGAENEQFF.

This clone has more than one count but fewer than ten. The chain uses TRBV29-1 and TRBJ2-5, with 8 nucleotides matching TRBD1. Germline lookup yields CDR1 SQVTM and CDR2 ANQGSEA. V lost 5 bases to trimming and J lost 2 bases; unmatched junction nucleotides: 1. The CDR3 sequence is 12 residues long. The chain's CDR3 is CSVRQGQETQYF. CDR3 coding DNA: TGCAGCGTTCGACAGGGGCAAGAGACCCAGTACTTC.

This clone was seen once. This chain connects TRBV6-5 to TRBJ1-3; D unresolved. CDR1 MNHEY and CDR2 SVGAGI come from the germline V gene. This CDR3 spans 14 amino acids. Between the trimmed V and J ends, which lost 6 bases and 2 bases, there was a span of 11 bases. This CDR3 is CASSALGPGNTIYF. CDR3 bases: TGTGCCAGCAGCGCCTTGGGCCCTGGAAACACCATATATTTT.

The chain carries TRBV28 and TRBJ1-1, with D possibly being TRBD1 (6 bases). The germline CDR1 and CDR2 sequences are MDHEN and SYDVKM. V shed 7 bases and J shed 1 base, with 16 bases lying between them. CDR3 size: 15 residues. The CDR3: CASNPTGTKNTEAFF. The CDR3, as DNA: TGTGCCAGCAACCCCACCGGGACAAAGAACACTGAAGCTTTCTTT.

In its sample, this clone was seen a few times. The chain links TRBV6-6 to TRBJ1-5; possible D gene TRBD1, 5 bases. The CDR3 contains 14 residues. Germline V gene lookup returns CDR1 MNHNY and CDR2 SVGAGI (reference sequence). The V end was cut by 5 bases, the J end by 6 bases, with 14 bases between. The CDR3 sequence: CASSHGQGSQPQHF. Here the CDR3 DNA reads TGTGCCAGCAGTCACGGTCAGGGTAGTCAGCCCCAGCATTTT.

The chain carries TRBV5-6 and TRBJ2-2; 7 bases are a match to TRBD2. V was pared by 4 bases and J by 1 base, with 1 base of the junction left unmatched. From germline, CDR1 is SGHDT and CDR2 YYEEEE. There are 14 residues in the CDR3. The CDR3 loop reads CASSLAVNTGELFF. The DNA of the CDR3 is TGTGCCAGCAGCCTAGCGGTGAACACCGGGGAGCTGTTTTTT.

In DNA, the CDR3 is TGTGCCAGCAGCCTAAACTCAGACAGGGGAAAGTACTTC. The encoded protein is CASSLNSDRGKYF. The chain has TRBV11-1 and TRBJ2-7; the match to TRBD1 covers 8 bases. The CDR3 runs to 13 residues. The V gene end was trimmed by 5 bases and the J gene end by 11 bases; junction bases not matched to a gene: 11. Germline V gene sequence: CDR1 SGHAT, CDR2 FQDESV (reference sequence).

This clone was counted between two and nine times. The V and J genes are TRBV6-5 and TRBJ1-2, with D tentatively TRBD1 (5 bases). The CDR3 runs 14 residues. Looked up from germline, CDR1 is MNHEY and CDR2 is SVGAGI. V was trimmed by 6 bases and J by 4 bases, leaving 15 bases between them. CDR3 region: CASRTAGQLYGYTF. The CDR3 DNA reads TGTGCCAGCAGGACCGCGGGGCAGCTCTATGGCTACACCTTC.

The CDR3 region has the DNA TGTGCCAGCAGCTTGGGGGACAGAAATTCACCCCTCCACTTT. Translating gives CASSLGDRNSPLHF. The chain employs TRBV5-4 and TRBJ1-6, with TRBD1 identical over 7 bases. Trimming at V came to 0 bases and at J to 7 bases, leaving 1 base not matched to a gene. CDR3 length equals 14 residues. Germline values: CDR1 SGHNT, CDR2 YYREEE (reference sequence).